This T cell receptor beta chain comes out of a study of cytomegalovirus exposure and HLA in healthy donors. With regard to this clone: Germline and junction disagree at one end, which may indicate a read error.

Researchers ran the PCR with 60 Vbeta and 13 Jbeta primers. The data were produced by immunoSEQ multiplex PCR, yet TCRdb's version contains in-frame clones alone and is incomplete. The sample includes more than 110,000 clones, 65% to 80% of them seen just once. This CDR3 has 17 residues. CDR1 and CDR2 from the germline V gene are SEHNR and FQNEAQ (reference sequence). The rearrangement uses TRBV7-9 and TRBJ2-1, with 11 bases matching TRBD2. The receptor's source is a male donor in good health and CMV-seropositive. The specimen sequenced was PBMCs. CDR3 loop: CSSSSGLAGLSYNEQFF. DNA for the CDR3: TGTTCCAGCAGTTCCGGACTAGCGGGCCTCTCCTACAATGAGCAGTTCTTC.